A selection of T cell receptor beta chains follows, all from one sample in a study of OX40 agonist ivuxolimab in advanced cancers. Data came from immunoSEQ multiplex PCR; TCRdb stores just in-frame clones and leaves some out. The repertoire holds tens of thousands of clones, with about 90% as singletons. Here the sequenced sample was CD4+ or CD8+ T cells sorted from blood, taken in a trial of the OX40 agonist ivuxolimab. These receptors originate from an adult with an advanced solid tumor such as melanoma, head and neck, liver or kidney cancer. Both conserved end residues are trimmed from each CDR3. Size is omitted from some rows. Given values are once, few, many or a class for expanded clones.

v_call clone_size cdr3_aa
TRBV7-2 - ASSPDRAANEKLF
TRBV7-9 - ASSLVLSPRDINTEAF
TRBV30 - AWSVLRGEGYT
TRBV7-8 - ASSLGSGPNTEAF
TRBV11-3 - ASSSMALNYNEQF
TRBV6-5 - ASGRASSTDTQY
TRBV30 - AWNGNSYEQY
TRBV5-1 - ASSLASGRGSYEQY
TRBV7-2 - ASSLDSYNEQF
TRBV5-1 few ASSLGGSRSYNEQF
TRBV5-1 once ASSLEGRTGVRGDTQY
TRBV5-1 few ASTGRTGRISEQY
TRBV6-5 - ASSYSGLEAF